These 7 T cell receptor beta chains originate from one sample sequenced in a study of CD8+ T cells in alopecia areata. It was cDNA, reverse transcribed from extracted RNA, that served as the sequencing template. Measured with immunoSEQ multiplex PCR; TCRdb has only the in-frame clones, and not every one. The table records around 250,000 clones, about 68% of them present only once. Sequences were derived from CD4+ T cells sorted from blood, sampled at week 0. The origin of the receptors is a human donor with alopecia areata.

In its sample, this clone was seen a few times. The chain couples TRBV7-2 to TRBJ1-2, with 7 positions matching TRBD1. Germline CDR1 reads SGHTA; CDR2 reads FQGNSA. The CDR3 has 14 residues. J gave up 7 bases and V 1 base, and 6 bases lay outside the gene matches. Here the CDR3 reads CASSLGTGGGGYTF. As DNA, the CDR3 is TGTGCCAGCAGCTTAGGGACAGGAGGAGGTGGCTACACCTTC. The complete variable domain, with remaining parts taken from reference TRBV7-2 and TRBJ1-2, reads GAGVSQSPSNKVTEKGKDVELRCDPISGHTALYWYRQSLGQGLEFLIYFQGNSAPDKSGLPSDRFSAERTGGSVSTLTIQRTQQEDSAVYLCASSLGTGGGGYTFGSGTRLTVV.

V is TRBV6-1 and J is TRBJ1-4; no clear D gene. CDR1 is MNHNS and CDR2 is SASEGT in the germline V gene. Trimming removed 8 bases from V and 7 bases from J, with 11 bases in between. The CDR3 is 12 amino acids. CDR3 residues: CASGKPGEKLFF. The CDR3 DNA follows: TGTGCCAGCGGGAAGCCGGGTGAAAAACTGTTTTTT.

J is TRBJ1-1 and V is TRBV5-1, with TRBD1 as a possible D gene (5 bases). This CDR3 comprises 18 residues. Germline assignment: CDR1 SGHRS and CDR2 YFSETQ. V lost 1 base to trimming and J lost 1 base, with 20 bases between them. The CDR3: CASSLSSRALTENTEAFF. CDR3 nucleotides: TGCGCCAGCAGCTTGTCTTCCCGAGCCCTGACAGAGAACACTGAAGCTTTCTTT.

This clone came up a few times. The chain couples TRBV7-3 to TRBJ1-2; 7 nucleotides agree with TRBD1. The germline CDR1 and CDR2 sequences are SGHTA and FQGTGA. The CDR3 covers 12 residues. V shed 8 bases, J shed 4 bases, and the junction held 4 bases outside the gene matches. The CDR3 loop reads CASGDSGYGYTF. CDR3 bases: TGTGCCAGCGGGGACAGTGGCTATGGCTACACCTTC.

The CDR3 sequence: CALNRGLNSPLHF. The CDR3 DNA follows: TGTGCCCTGAACAGGGGGCTGAATTCACCCCTCCACTTT. The J gene is TRBJ1-6, the V gene TRBV30, with 9 bases matching TRBD1. The CDR3 is 13 amino acids. CDR1 GTSNPN and CDR2 SVGIG come from the germline V gene (reference sequence). V lost 8 bases and J lost 7; bases outside the gene matches: 6. The variable domain in full, with the rest retrieved from reference TRBV30 and TRBJ1-6, is SQTIHQWPATLVQPVGSPLSLECTVEGTSNPNLYWYRQAAGRGLQLLFYSVGIGQISSEVPQNLSASRPQDRQFILSSKKLLLSDSGFYLCALNRGLNSPLHFGNGTRLTVT.

The chain recombines TRBV4-2 with TRBJ1-2; a possible D gene is TRBD1 (5 bases). Per germline, CDR1 LGHNA and CDR2 YNFKEQ. Trimming took off 4 bases at V and 3 bases at J, with 12 bases between the two ends. The CDR3 consists of 14 residues. The CDR3 reads CASSLRERDYGYTF. DNA of the CDR3: TGTGCCAGCAGCCTCAGGGAAAGAGACTATGGCTACACCTTC.

V is TRBV30 and J is TRBJ1-4; TRBD1 matches 7 bases. The CDR3 spans 15 residues. Germline CDR1 is GTSNPN and CDR2 is SVGIG (reference sequence). The trim removed 2 bases at V and 4 bases at J, leaving 7 bases unmatched. CDR3 loop: CAWSRKGALNEKLFF. The CDR3 region has the DNA TGTGCCTGGAGTAGAAAGGGGGCCCTTAATGAAAAACTGTTTTTT.